The text below deals with one T cell receptor (beta chain). Germline is not matched at one junction end, which may reflect a read error. Assay used: immunoSEQ multiplex PCR; TCRdb lists only in-frame clones, some missing. This table has 40,000 to 50,000 clones, under 90% appearing once. The record originates from a study of T cell changes during pregnancy in multiple sclerosis. This CDR3 region has 9 residues. Germline assignment: CDR1 DFQATT and CDR2 SNEGSKA (reference sequence). The material sequenced was CD4+ T cells from peripheral blood mononuclear cells, taken before pregnancy. This receptor was obtained from a female donor with multiple sclerosis, enrolled in a pregnancy study. This sequence joins TRBV20-1 and TRBJ2-7, with D perhaps TRBD1 (5 bases). Written as DNA, the CDR3 is TGCAGTGCTGGACACCCGTTGATCTTC. Its protein is CSAGHPLIF.